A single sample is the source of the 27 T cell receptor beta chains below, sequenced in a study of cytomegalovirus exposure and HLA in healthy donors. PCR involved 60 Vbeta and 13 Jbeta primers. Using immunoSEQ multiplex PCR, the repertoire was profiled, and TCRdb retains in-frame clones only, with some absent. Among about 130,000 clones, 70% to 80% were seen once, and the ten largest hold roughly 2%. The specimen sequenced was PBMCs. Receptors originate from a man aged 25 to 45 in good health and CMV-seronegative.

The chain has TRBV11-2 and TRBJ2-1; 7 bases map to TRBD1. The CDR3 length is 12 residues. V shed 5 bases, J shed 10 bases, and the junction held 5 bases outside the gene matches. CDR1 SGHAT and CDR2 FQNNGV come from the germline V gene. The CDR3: CASSIDRAEQFF. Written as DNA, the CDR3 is TGTGCCAGCAGCATCGACAGGGCCGAGCAGTTCTTC.

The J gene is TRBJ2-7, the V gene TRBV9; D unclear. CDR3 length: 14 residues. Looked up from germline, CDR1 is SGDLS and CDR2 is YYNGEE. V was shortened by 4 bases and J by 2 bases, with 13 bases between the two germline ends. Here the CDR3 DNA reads TGTGCCAGCAGCCTCTACGGGTCTACCTACGAGCAGTACTTC. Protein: CASSLYGSTYEQYF.

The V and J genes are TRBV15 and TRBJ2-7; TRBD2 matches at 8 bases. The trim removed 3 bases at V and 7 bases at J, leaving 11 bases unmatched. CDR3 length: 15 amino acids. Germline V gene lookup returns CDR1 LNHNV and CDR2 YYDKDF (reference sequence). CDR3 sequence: CATSSGGAGAGEQYF. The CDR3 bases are TGTGCCACCAGCAGTGGAGGAGCGGGAGCAGGAGAGCAGTACTTC.

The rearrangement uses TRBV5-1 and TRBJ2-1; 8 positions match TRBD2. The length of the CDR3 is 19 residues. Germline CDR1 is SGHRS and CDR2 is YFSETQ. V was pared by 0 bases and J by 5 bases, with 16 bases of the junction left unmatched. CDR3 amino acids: CASSLAYGGLGYQNNEQFF. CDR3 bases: TGCGCCAGCAGCTTGGCCTATGGGGGACTAGGGTATCAGAACAATGAGCAGTTCTTC.

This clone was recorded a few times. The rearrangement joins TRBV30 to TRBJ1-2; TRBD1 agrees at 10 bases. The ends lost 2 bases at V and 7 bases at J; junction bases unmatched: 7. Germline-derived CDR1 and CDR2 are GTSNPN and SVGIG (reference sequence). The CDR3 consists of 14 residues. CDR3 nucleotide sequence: TGTGCCTGGAGTAGGGGACAGGGGTTCGGTGGCTACACCTTC. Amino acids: CAWSRGQGFGGYTF.

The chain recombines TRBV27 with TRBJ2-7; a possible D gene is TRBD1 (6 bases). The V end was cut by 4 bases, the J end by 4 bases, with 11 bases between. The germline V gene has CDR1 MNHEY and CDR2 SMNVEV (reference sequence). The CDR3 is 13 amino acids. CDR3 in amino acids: CASSYRVGYEQYF. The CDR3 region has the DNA TGTGCCAGCAGTTACAGGGTAGGTTACGAGCAGTACTTC.

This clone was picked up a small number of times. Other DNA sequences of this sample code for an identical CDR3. The CDR3, as DNA: TGTGCCAGCAGCCTCTCCTACGAGCAGTACTTC. Residues: CASSLSYEQYF. V is TRBV2 and J is TRBJ2-7; D gene uncertain. CDR1 and CDR2 from the germline V gene are SNHLY and FYNNEI. With 6 bases removed from V and 0 bases from J, the gap between germline ends came to 3 bases. The CDR3 is made up of 11 amino acids.

In nucleotides, the CDR3 is TGTGCCATCAGAGGCTCAGGGGCGAGGGAGGAGACCCAGTACTTC. Its translation is CAIRGSGAREETQYF. The V gene is TRBV10-3, the J gene TRBJ2-5; D is possibly TRBD1 (6 bases). Germline-derived CDR1 and CDR2 are ENHRY and SYGVKD. There are 15 residues in the CDR3. Deletions cut 6 bases from V and 5 bases from J, with 19 bases between.

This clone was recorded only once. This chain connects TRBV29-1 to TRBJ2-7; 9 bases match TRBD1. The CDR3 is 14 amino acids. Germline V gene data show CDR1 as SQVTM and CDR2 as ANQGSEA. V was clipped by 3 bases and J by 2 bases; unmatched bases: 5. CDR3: CSVEGTGSAYEQYF. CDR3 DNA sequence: TGCAGCGTTGAGGGGACAGGGTCTGCCTACGAGCAGTACTTC.

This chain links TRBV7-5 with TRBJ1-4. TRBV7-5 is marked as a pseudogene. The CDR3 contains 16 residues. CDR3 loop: CARSGRAARPNEKLFF. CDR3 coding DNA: TGTGCCAGAAGCGGAAGAGCGGCGCGGCCTAATGAAAAACTGTTTTTT.

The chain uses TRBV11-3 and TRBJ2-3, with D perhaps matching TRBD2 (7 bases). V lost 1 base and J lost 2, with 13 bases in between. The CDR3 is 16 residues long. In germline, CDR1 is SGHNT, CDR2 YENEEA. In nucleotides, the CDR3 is TGTGCCAGCAGCTTAGCTGGGGGGGGCAACACAGATACGCAGTATTTT. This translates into CASSLAGGGNTDTQYF.

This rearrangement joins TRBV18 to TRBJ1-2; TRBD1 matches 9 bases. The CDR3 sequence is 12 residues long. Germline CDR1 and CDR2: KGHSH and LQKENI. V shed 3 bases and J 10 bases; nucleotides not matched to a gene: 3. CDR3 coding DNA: TGTGCCAGCTCACCGGGACAGGGCCTCTACACCTTC. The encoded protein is CASSPGQGLYTF.

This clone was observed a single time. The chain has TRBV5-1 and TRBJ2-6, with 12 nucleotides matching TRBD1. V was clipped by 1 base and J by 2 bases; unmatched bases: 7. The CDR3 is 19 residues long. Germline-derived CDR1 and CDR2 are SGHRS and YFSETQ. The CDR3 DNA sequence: TGCGCCAGCAGCTTGATCCCGGGACAGGGGGCCCCTGGGGCCAACGTCCTGACTTTC. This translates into CASSLIPGQGAPGANVLTF. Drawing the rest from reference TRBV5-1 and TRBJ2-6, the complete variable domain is KAGVTQTPRYLIKTRGQQVTLSCSPISGHRSVSWYQQTPGQGLQFLFEYFSETQRNKGNFPGRFSGRQFSNSRSEMNVSTLELGDSALYLCASSLIPGQGAPGANVLTFGAGSRLTVL.

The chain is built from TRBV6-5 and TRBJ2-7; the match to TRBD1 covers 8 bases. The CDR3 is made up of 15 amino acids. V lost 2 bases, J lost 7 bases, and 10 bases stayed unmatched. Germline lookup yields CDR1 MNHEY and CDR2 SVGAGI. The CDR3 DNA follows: TGTGCCAGCAGTTACCAACGGACAGGGTTCGGTGAGCAGTACTTC. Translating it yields CASSYQRTGFGEQYF.

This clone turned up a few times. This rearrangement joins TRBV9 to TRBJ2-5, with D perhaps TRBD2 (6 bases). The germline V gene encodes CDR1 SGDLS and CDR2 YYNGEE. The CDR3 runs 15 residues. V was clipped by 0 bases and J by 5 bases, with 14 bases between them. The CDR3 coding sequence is TGTGCCAGCAGCGTAGCTCCAAGCGGGTGGGAGACCCAGTACTTC. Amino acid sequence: CASSVAPSGWETQYF.

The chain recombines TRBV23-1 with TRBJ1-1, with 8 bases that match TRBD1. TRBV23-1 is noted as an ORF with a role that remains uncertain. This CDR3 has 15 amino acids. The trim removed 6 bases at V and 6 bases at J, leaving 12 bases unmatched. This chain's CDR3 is CASRRRQGKRPEAFF. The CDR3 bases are TGCGCCAGCAGGCGTAGACAGGGGAAGAGACCTGAAGCTTTCTTT.

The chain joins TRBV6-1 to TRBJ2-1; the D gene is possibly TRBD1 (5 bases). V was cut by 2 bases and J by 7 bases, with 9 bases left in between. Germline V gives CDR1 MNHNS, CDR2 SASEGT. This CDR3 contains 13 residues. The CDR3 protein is CASSEQGLNEQFF. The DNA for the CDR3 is TGTGCCAGCAGTGAACAGGGATTGAATGAGCAGTTCTTC.

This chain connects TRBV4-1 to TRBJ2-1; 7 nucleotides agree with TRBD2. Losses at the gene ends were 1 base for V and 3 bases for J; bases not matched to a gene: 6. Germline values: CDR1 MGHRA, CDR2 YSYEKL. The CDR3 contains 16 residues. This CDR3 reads CASSQGSAGVYNEQFF. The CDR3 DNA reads TGCGCCAGCAGCCAAGGCTCTGCGGGAGTCTACAATGAGCAGTTCTTC.

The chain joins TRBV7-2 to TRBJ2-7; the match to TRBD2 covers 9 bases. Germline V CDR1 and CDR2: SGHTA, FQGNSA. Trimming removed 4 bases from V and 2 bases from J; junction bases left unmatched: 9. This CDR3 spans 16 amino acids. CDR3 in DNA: TGTGCCAGCAGCTCCTTTTCAGCGGGAGGAACCTACGAGCAGTACTTC. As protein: CASSSFSAGGTYEQYF.

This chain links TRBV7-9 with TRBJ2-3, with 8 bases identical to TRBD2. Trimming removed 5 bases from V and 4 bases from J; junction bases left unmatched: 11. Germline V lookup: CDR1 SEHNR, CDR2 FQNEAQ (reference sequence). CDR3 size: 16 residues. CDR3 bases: TGTGCCAGCAGCCAATTGACTAGCGCGGGGTCAGATACGCAGTATTTT. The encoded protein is CASSQLTSAGSDTQYF.

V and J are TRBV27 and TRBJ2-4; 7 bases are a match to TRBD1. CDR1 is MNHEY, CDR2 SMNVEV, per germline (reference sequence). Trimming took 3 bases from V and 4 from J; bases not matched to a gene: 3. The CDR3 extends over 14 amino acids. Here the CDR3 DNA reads TGTGCCAGCAGTTTGGCACAGGGGAAAAACATTCAGTACTTC. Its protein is CASSLAQGKNIQYF.

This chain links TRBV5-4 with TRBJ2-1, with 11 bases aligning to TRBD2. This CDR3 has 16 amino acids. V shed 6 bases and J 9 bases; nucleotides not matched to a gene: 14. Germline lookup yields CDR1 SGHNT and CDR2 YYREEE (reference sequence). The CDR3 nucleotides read TGTGCCAGCACCCCAGGGTACCTAGCGGGAGGTGGTGAGCAGTTCTTC. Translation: CASTPGYLAGGGEQFF.

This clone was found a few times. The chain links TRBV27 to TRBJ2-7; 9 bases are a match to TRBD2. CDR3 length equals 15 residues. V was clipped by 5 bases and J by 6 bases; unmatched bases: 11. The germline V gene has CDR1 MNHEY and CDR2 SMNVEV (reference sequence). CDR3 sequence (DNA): TGTGCCAGCAGTCCTCAACCGGGACTAGCAGGCGAGCAGTACTTC. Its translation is CASSPQPGLAGEQYF.

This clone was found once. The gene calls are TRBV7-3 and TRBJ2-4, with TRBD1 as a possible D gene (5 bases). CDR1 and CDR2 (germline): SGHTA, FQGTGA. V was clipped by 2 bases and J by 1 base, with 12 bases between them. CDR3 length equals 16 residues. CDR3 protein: CASSLPRVMAKNIQYF. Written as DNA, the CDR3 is TGTGCCAGCAGCTTACCCAGGGTAATGGCCAAAAACATTCAGTACTTC.

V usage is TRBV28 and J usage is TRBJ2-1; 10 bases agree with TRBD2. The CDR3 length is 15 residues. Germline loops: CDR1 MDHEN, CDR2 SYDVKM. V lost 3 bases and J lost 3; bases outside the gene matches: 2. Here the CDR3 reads CASSLGTSDYNEQFF. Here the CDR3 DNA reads TGTGCCAGCAGTTTGGGGACTAGCGACTACAATGAGCAGTTCTTC.

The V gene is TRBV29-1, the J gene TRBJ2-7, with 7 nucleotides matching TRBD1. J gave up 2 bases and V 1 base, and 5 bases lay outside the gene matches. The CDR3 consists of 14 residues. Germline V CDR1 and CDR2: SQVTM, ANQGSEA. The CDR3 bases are TGCAGCGTTGAAGTACAGGGGAGACCCTACGAGCAGTACTTC. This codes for CSVEVQGRPYEQYF.

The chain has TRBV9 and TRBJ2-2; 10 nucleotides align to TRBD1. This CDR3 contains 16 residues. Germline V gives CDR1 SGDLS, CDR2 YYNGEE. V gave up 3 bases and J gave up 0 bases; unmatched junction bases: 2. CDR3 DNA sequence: TGTGCCAGCAGCGCAGGACAGGGGGCGAACACCGGGGAGCTGTTTTTT. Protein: CASSAGQGANTGELFF. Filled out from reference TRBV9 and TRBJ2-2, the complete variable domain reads DSGVTQTPKHLITATGQRVTLRCSPRSGDLSVYWYQQSLDQGLQFLIQYYNGEERAKGNILERFSAQQFPDLHSELNLSSLELGDSALYFCASSAGQGANTGELFFGEGSRLTVL.